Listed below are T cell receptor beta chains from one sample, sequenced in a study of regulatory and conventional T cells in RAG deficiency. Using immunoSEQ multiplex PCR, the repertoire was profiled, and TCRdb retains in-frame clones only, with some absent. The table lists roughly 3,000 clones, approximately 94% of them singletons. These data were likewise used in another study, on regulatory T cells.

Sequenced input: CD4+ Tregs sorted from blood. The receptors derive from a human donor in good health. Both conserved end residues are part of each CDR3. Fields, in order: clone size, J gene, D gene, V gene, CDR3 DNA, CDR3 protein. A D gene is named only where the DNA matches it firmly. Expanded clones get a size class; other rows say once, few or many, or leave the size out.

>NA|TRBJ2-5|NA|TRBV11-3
TGTGCCAGCAGCCCCCAGTTAGGGGTGCAAGAGACCCAGTACTTC
CASSPQLGVQETQYF
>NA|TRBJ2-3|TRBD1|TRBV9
TGTGCCAGCAGCGTAGGTGGACAGGGGTTGGATACGCAGTATTTT
CASSVGGQGLDTQYF
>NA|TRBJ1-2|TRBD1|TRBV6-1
TGTGCCAGCAGTGAAAAGCCTCAGGGGGCTTGGGGCTACACCTTC
CASSEKPQGAWGYTF
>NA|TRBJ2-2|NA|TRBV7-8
TGTGCCAGCAGCTTAGGATACGGGAATACCGGGGAGCTGTTTTTT
CASSLGYGNTGELFF
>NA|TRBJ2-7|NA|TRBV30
TGTGCCTGGAGTGTACAGCCGAGGACCTACGAGCAGTACTTC
CAWSVQPRTYEQYF
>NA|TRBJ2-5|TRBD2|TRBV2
TGTGCCAGCACCAGGGACCGGGGGGTTGAGACCCAGTACTTC
CASTRDRGVETQYF
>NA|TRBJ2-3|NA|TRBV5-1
TGCGCCAGCAGCGACCAGCTAGCGTACACAGATACGCAGTATTTT
CASSDQLAYTDTQYF
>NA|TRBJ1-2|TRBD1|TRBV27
TGTGCCAGCAGACGTCTTGGGACAGGGCGGATCTATGGCTACACCTTC
CASRRLGTGRIYGYTF
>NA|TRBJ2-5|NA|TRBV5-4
TGTGCCAGCAGCTTGAGATCGACGGGAGAAGAGACCCAGTACTTC
CASSLRSTGEETQYF
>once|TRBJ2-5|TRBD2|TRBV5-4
TGTGCCAGCAGGGCCGGGACTAGCGGGATCGGAGGCCAAGAGACCCAGTACTTC
CASRAGTSGIGGQETQYF
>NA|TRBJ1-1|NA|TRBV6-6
TGTGCCAGCAGCCTATGGGGGACTGAAGCTTTCTTT
CASSLWGTEAFF
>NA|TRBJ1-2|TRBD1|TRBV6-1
TGTGCCAGCAGTCAATCACAGGGGGCTGGCTATGGCTACACCTTC
CASSQSQGAGYGYTF
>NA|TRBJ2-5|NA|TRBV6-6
TGTGCCAGCAGACACGACCCAGTTCAAGAGACCCAGTACTTC
CASRHDPVQETQYF
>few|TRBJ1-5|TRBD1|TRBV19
TGTGCCAGTAGTCTAAGTAGGGACAGGCGGACCCGAACGAATCAGCCCCAGCATTTT
CASSLSRDRRTRTNQPQHF
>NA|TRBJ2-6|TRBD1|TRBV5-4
TGTGCCAGCAGCTTCGGGGGACAGGCATTCTCTGGGGCCAACGTCCTGACTTTC
CASSFGGQAFSGANVLTF
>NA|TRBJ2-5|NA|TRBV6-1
TGTGCCAGCAGGCGGGGACCCCATAAAGAGACCCAGTACTTC
CASRRGPHKETQYF